This T cell receptor (beta chain) derives from a study of PD-1 blockade in classical Hodgkin lymphoma. The study, taken as a whole, reports: Factors driving the repertoire differences, possibly disease activity or prior therapy, remain undefined. Baseline diversity was lower in partial responders and progressors than complete responders.

Each patient experienced a relapse that followed autologous stem cell transplantation, and brentuximab vedotin exposure varied. A word on this clone: Its antigen is as yet unknown.

Sequenced by immunoSEQ multiplex PCR; TCRdb stores in-frame clones only, minus some. The sample holds roughly 140,000 clones, approximately 72% seen once. The J segment lost 8 bases and the V segment lost 2 bases, leaving 4 bases of the junction unmatched. CDR1 and CDR2 (germline): ENHRY, SYGVKD. The CDR3 is made up of 15 amino acids. Sequencing was performed on peripheral blood mononuclear cells (PBMCs), taken before the second cycle of nivolumab. The V call is TRBV10-3, the J call TRBJ1-4, with 11 bases that match TRBD1. The sequence derives from a human donor with classical Hodgkin lymphoma. DNA for the CDR3: TGTGCCATCAGTGAGGCCGGACAGGGGGCGGAAAAACTGTTTTTT. Translated: CAISEAGQGAEKLFF.